This T cell receptor (beta chain) was sequenced in a study of cytomegalovirus exposure and HLA in healthy donors. The CDR3 contains 13 residues. V gave up 5 bases and J gave up 1 base; unmatched junction bases: 0. From germline, CDR1 is SGHAT and CDR2 FQDESV (reference sequence). Profiling relied on immunoSEQ multiplex PCR, and the TCRdb table lists in-frame clones only, not all of them. In the table there are under 150,000 clones, about 87% of which are singletons. About this clone: The antigen remains unidentified.

General observations from the study: Confirmation was obtained in vitro that a few CMV-associated chains are specific for CMV antigens.

This chain links TRBV11-1 with TRBJ2-3, with 7 bases aligning to TRBD1. The sample was PBMCs. The TCR sequence derives from a man aged 18-30 years in good health and CMV-seropositive. This chain's CDR3 is CASSGTGTDTQYF. Here the CDR3 DNA reads TGTGCCAGCAGCGGGACAGGCACAGATACGCAGTATTTT.